One sample yielded the 8 T cell receptor beta chains listed below, sequenced in a study of blood T cell repertoires in COVID-19 (dated by TCRdb to 2018 to 2021). Libraries came from the immunoSEQ multiplex PCR assay. The clones in this table, taken by TCRdb from immuneACCESS, are in-frame only. Not every clone is retained; where verified, under half of the shortfall comes from an unresolved V gene, and the cause of the rest is unknown. In all, the sample holds 65,000 to 75,000 clones, and approximately 87% of those were seen once. 3.5% to 5.5% of the sample belongs to the ten largest clones. Sequencing input: peripheral blood. The receptors shown here come from a man aged 45 to 65 with active COVID-19.

V usage is TRBV9 and J usage is TRBJ1-6; 10 bases match TRBD1. From germline, CDR1 is SGDLS and CDR2 YYNGEE. With V trimmed by 0 bases and J by 9 bases, 9 bases remained unmatched. The CDR3 has 17 residues. This CDR3 is CASSVATGQGSVSPLHF. CDR3 DNA: TGTGCCAGCAGCGTAGCTACGGGACAGGGGTCAGTTTCACCCCTCCACTTT. Using reference TRBV9 and TRBJ1-6 for the parts outside the CDR3, the full variable domain is DSGVTQTPKHLITATGQRVTLRCSPRSGDLSVYWYQQSLDQGLQFLIQYYNGEERAKGNILERFSAQQFPDLHSELNLSSLELGDSALYFCASSVATGQGSVSPLHFGNGTRLTVT.

The CDR3 sequence is CASLVGPGQAYNEQFF. In DNA form, the CDR3 reads TGCGCCAGCCTGGTTGGGCCGGGACAGGCCTACAATGAGCAGTTCTTC. The V gene is TRBV5-1, the J gene TRBJ2-1; 8 nucleotides align to TRBD1. CDR1 and CDR2 from the germline V gene are SGHRS and YFSETQ. This CDR3 comprises 16 residues. Trimming at V came to 7 bases and at J to 2 bases, leaving 11 bases not matched to a gene.

V gene TRBV5-4 combines with J gene TRBJ2-1, with TRBD2 as a possible D gene (5 bases). Germline lookup yields CDR1 SGHNT and CDR2 YYREEE (reference sequence). Trimming stripped 3 bases from V and 10 bases from J, with 11 bases between. The CDR3 is made up of 12 amino acids. CDR3 in amino acids: CASSSRVLEQFF. CDR3 DNA sequence: TGTGCCAGCAGCTCGAGGGTCTTAGAGCAGTTCTTC.

The chain combines TRBV3-1 (or the pseudogene TRBV3-2) with TRBJ2-7, with D unresolved. CDR3 size: 15 residues. CDR1 and CDR2 (germline): LGHDT, YNNKEL (reference sequence). Trimming cost V 1 base and J 0 bases, with 10 bases left between them. CDR3 in amino acids: CASSQATVSSYEQYF. CDR3 bases: TGTGCCAGCAGCCAAGCCACGGTAAGCTCCTACGAGCAGTACTTC.

V usage is TRBV4-1 and J usage is TRBJ1-1, with 7 bases lining up with TRBD1. This CDR3 spans 17 amino acids. Unmatched junction bases numbered 9, after V lost 1 base and J lost 1 base. From germline, CDR1 is MGHRA and CDR2 YSYEKL. The CDR3 DNA is TGCGCCAGCAGCCAAGGGAAGGGGGCGATCGGGAACACTGAAGCTTTCTTT. It is translated as CASSQGKGAIGNTEAFF.

This clone appeared a single time. The chain couples TRBV3-1 (or the pseudogene TRBV3-2) to TRBJ2-5; tentative D call: TRBD2 (7 bases). V lost 4 bases, J lost 5 bases, and 11 bases lay in between. The CDR3 contains 13 residues. CDR1 is LGHDT, CDR2 YNNKEL, per germline (reference sequence). The DNA of the CDR3 is TGTGCCAGCAGCCGAGGGGGGGTTGAGACCCAGTACTTC. Encoded protein: CASSRGGVETQYF.

The chain joins TRBV7-8 to TRBJ2-3; D possibly corresponds to TRBD1 (6 bases). Trimming cost V 2 bases and J 2 bases, with 8 bases left between them. The germline gives CDR1 SGHVS, CDR2 FQNEAQ. This CDR3 region has 14 residues. The CDR3, as DNA: TGTGCCAGCAGCTTAATGGGGGCCACAGATACGCAGTATTTT. As protein: CASSLMGATDTQYF.

The genes are TRBV5-4 and TRBJ2-2, with TRBD2 as a possible D gene (5 bases). The CDR3 is 13 residues long. Germline CDR1 is SGHNT and CDR2 is YYREEE (reference sequence). V was pared by 10 bases and J by 5 bases, with 15 bases between. The CDR3 DNA reads TGTGCCGCGGGCCTTCCGTGGACCGGGGAGCTGTTTTTT. It yields the protein CAAGLPWTGELFF.